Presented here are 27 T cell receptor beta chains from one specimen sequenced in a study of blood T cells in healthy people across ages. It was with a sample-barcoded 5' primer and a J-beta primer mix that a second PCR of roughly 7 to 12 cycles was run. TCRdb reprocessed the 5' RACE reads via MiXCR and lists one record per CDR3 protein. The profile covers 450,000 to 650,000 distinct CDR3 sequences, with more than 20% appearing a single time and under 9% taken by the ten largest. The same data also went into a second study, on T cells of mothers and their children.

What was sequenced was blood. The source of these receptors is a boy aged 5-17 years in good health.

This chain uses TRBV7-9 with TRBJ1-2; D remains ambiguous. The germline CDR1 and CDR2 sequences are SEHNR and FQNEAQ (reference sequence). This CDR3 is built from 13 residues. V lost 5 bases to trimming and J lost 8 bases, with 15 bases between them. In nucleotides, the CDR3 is TGTGCCAGCAGCGGCCCCATACTATGGGGCTACACCTTC. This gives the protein CASSGPILWGYTF.

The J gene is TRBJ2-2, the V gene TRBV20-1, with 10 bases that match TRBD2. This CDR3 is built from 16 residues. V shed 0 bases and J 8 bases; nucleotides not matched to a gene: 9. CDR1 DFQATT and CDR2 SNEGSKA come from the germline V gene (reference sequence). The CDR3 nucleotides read TGCAGTGCTAGAGATTTTCGTCTAGCGGGAGCAGGGGAGCTGTTTTTT. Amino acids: CSARDFRLAGAGELFF.

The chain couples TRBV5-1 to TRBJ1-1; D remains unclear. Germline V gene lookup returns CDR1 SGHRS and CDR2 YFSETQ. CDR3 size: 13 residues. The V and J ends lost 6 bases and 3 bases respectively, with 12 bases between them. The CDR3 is CASTERWDTEAFF. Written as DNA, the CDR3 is TGCGCCAGCACCGAGAGGTGGGACACTGAAGCTTTCTTT.

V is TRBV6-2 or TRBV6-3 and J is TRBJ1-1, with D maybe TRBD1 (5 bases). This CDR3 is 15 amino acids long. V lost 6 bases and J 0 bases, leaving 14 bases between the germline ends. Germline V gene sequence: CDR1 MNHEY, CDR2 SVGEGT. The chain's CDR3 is CASRPKTAMNTEAFF. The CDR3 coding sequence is TGTGCCAGCAGACCTAAGACAGCGATGAACACTGAAGCTTTCTTT.

The CDR3 loop is CASSLFSGVNYGYTF. CDR3 DNA: TGTGCCAGCAGTTTATTCTCAGGGGTTAACTATGGCTACACCTTC. The chain is built from TRBV27 and TRBJ1-2; the D gene is possibly TRBD1 (6 bases). This CDR3 spans 15 amino acids. Germline-derived CDR1 and CDR2 are MNHEY and SMNVEV (reference sequence). V was trimmed by 1 base and J by 1 base, leaving 10 bases between them.

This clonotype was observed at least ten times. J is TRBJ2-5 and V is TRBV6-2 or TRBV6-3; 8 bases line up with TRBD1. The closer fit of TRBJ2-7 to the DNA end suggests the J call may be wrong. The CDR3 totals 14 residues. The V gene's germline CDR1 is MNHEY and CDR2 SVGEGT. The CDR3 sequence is CASSGGQAYYEQYF. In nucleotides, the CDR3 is TGTGCCAGCAGTGGGGGACAGGCCTACTACGAGCAGTACTTC.

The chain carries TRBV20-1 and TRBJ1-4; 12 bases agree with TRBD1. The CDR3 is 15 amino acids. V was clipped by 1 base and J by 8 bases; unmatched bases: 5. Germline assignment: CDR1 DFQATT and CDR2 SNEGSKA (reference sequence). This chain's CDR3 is CSARGPGQGAEKLFF. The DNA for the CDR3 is TGCAGTGCTAGAGGCCCGGGACAGGGGGCAGAAAAACTGTTTTTT.

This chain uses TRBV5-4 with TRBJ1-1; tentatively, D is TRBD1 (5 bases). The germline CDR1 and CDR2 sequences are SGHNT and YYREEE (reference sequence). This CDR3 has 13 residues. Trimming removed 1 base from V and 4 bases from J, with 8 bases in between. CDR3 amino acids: CASSLYGGTEAFF. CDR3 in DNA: TGTGCCAGCAGCTTGTACGGGGGCACTGAAGCTTTCTTT.

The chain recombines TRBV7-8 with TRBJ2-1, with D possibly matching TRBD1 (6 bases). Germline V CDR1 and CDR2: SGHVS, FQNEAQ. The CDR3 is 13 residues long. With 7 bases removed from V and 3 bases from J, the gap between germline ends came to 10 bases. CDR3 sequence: CASTGHSYNEQFF. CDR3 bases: TGTGCCAGCACGGGACATAGCTACAATGAGCAGTTCTTC.

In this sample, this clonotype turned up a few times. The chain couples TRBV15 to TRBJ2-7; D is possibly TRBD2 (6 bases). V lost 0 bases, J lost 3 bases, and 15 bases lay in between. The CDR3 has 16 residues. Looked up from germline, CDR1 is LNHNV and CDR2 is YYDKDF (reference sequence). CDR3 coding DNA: TGTGCCACCAGCAGAGAGGTTAGGGACTTCCTCTACGAGCAGTACTTC. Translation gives CATSREVRDFLYEQYF.

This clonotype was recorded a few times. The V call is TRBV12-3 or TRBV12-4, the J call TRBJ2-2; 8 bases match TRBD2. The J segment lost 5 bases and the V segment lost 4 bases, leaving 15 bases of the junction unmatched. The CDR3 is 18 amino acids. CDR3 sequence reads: CASSSHRRGGQSTGELFF. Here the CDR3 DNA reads TGTGCCAGCAGTTCACATCGTCGGGGGGGCCAATCAACCGGGGAGCTGTTTTTT.

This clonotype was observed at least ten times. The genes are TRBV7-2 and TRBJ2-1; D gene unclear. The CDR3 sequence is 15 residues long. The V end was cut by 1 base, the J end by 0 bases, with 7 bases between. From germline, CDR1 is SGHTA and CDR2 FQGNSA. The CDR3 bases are TGTGCCAGCAGCTTAGACGCAAGCTCCTACAATGAGCAGTTCTTC. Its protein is CASSLDASSYNEQFF.

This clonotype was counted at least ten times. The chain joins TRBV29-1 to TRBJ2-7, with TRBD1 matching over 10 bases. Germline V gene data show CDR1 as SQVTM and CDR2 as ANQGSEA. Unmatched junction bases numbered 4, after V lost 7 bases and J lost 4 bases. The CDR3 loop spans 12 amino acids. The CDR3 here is CSGGDRGYEQYF. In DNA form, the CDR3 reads TGCAGCGGTGGGGACAGGGGATACGAGCAGTACTTC.

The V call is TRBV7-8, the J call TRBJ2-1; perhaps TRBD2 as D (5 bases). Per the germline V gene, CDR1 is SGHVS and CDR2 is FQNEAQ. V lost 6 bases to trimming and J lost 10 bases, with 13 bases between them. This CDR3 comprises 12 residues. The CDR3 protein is CASSYLRAEQFF. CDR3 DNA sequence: TGTGCCAGCAGTTACCTGAGGGCGGAGCAGTTCTTC.

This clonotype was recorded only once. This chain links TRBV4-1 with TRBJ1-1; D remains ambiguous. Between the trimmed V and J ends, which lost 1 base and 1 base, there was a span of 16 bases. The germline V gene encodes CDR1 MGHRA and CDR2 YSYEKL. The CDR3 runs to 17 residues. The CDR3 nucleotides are TGCGCCAGCAGCCAAGCTCCATCGCGGATGAAGAACACTGAAGCTTTCTTT. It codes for CASSQAPSRMKNTEAFF.

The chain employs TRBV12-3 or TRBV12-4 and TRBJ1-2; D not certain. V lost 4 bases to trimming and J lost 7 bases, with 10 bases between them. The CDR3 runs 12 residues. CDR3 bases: TGTGCCAGCAGTTATGATGGTTCTGGCTACACCTTC. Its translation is CASSYDGSGYTF.

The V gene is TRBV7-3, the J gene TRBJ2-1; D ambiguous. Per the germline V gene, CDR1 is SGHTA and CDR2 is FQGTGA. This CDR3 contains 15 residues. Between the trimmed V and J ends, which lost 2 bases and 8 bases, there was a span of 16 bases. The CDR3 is CASSLGALSRDEQFF. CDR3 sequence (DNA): TGTGCCAGCAGCTTAGGAGCGTTAAGCCGGGATGAGCAGTTCTTC.

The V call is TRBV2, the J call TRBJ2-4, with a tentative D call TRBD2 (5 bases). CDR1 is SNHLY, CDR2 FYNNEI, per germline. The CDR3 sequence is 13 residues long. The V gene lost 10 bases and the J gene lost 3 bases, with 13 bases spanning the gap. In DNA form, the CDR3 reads TGTGCCACCGAAGATCGGGGCAAAAACATTCAGTACTTC. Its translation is CATEDRGKNIQYF.

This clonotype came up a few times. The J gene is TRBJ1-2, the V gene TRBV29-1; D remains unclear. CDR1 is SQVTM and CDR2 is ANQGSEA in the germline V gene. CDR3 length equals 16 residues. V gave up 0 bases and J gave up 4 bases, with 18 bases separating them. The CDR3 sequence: CSVEDLLAITSYGYTF. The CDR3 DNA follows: TGCAGCGTTGAAGATCTTCTGGCCATAACTAGCTATGGCTACACCTTC.

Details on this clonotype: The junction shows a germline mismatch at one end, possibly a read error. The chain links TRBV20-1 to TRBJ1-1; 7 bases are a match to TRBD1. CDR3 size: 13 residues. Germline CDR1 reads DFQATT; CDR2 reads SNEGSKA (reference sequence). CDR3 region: CSARDQGDTEVFF. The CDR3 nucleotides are TGCAGTGCTAGAGACCAGGGGGACACTGAAGTTTTCTTT.

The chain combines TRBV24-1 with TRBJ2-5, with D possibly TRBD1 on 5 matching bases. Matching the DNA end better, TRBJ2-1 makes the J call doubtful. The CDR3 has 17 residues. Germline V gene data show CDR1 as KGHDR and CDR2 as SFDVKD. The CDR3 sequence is CATSLSQGSRGYNEQFF. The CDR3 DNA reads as TGTGCCACCAGTTTATCTCAGGGAAGTAGGGGATACAATGAGCAGTTCTTC.

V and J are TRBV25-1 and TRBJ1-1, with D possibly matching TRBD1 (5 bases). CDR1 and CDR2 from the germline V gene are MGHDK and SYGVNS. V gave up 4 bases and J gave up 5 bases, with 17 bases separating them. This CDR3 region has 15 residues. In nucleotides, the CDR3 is TGTGCCAGCAGTGCCTGGGACCGACAAAATACTGAAGCTTTCTTT. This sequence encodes CASSAWDRQNTEAFF.

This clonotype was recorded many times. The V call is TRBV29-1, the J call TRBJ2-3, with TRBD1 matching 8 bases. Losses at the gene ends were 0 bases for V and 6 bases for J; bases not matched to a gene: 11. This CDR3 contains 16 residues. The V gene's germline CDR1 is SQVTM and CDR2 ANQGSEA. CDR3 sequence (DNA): TGCAGCGTTGAAGACTCCCAGGGGGCGGGCGGGGATACGCAGTATTTT. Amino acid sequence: CSVEDSQGAGGDTQYF.

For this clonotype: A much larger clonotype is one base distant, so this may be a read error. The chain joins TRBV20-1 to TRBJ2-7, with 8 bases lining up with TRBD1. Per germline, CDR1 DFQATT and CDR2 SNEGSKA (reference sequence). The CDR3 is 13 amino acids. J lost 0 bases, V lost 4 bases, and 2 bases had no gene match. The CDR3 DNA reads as TGCAGTGCTACCGGGACAGGCTCCTACGAGCAGTACTTC. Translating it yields CSATGTGSYEQYF.

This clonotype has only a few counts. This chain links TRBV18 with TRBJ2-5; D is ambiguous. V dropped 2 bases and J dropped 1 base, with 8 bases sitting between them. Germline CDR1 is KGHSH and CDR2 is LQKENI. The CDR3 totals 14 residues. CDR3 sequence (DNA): TGTGCCAGCTCACCAGCAGGAACCCAAGAGACCCAGTACTTC. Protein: CASSPAGTQETQYF.

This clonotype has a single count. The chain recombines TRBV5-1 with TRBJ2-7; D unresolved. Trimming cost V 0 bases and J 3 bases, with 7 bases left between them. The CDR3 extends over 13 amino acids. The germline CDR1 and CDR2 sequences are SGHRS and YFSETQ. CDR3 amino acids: CASSLESFYEQYF. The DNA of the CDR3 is TGCGCCAGCAGCTTGGAGAGTTTCTACGAGCAGTACTTC.

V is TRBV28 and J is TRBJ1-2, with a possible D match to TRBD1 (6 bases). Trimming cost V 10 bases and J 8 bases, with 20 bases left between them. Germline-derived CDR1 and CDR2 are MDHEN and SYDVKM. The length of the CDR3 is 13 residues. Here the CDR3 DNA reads TGTGCCATCCCAAATGCAGGGGATCCGGGCTACACCTTC. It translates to CAIPNAGDPGYTF.